This T cell receptor beta chain was captured in a study of blood T cells in healthy people across ages. Combining a sample-barcoded 5' primer with a J-beta primer mix, a second PCR ran for roughly 7 to 12 cycles. TCRdb ran MiXCR on the 5' RACE reads and lists one entry per CDR3 protein. This table has about 1.4 million distinct CDR3 sequences, 59% appearing once. Concerning this clonotype: The antigen remains unidentified.

Whole-study results and caveats: Across samples, TCR beta diversity tracked strongly with naive T cell percentage. Long-lived donors had more naive CD4+ cells and higher diversity than aged donors.

A minimum of 7 million PBMCs was isolated per sample. With each sample, at least 5 micrograms of total RNA were extracted. The sequenced sample consisted of blood. This receptor was taken from a man between 18 and 29 years old in good health.

The CDR3 DNA is TGCAGTGCTAGATCCGGGACAGGTAGGGCTGGGGCCAACGTCCTGACTTTC. Its protein product is CSARSGTGRAGANVLTF. J is TRBJ2-6 and V is TRBV20-1, with 8 bases matching TRBD1. The V segment lost 2 bases and the J segment 2 bases; nucleotides outside the gene matches: 8. The CDR3 is 17 amino acids. Germline V gives CDR1 DFQATT, CDR2 SNEGSKA (reference sequence).